The present TCR beta chain was sequenced within a study of T cell responses to AZD1222 COVID-19 vaccine. Study-wide context: Second-dose schedules of about 4 or about 12 weeks were combined. Study results and limitations: Among AZD1222 vaccinees, only 5 to 7 were seropositive at baseline. Mostly white British, mostly female donors; authors suggested clonal diversity may be underestimated. Across spike, vaccine-associated CD4 TCRs were found, dominant at 160-218 and 743-854.

This clone is a singleton in its sample. What it binds is unknown. V gave up 5 bases and J gave up 4 bases, with 15 bases separating them. CDR3 length equals 14 residues. The germline V gene encodes CDR1 SGHTA and CDR2 FQGNSA. Produced via immunoSEQ multiplex PCR; TCRdb's table is partial and in-frame only. The sample shows some 180,000 clones, over 80% of them seen only once. Material: peripheral blood, obtained on day 0 of AZD1222 vaccination. The chain has TRBV7-2 and TRBJ2-7, with D possibly matching TRBD2 (5 bases). The receptor comes from an adult in good health. The CDR3: CASSPSGQSYEQYF. DNA for the CDR3: TGTGCCAGCAGCCCCAGCGGTCAATCTTACGAGCAGTACTTC.